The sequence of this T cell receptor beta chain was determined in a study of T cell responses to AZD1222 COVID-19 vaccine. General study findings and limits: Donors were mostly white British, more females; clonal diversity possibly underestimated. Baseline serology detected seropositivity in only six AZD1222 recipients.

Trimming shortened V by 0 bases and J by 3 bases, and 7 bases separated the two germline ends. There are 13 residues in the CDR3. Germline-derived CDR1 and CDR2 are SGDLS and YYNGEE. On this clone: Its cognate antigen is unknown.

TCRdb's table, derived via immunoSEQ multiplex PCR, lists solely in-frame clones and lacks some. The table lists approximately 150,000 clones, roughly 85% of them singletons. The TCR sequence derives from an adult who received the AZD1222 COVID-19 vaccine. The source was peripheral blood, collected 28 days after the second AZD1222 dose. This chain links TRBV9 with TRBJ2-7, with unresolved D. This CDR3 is CASSVGGNYEQYF. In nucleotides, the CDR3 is TGTGCCAGCAGCGTAGGGGGTAACTACGAGCAGTACTTC.